The 12 T cell receptor beta chains below were found in one sample sequenced in a study of blood T cells in healthy people across ages. Next came a second PCR, run for roughly 6 to 11 cycles, which used a sample-barcoded 5' primer along with a J-beta primer mix. Using its own MiXCR run on the 5' RACE reads, TCRdb lists one record per CDR3 protein. The table has about 830,000 distinct CDR3 sequences, roughly 64% seen once. Sequences were obtained from blood. The receptors come from a young man in good health.

This chain links TRBV7-9 with TRBJ2-3; 12 bases fit TRBD2. V lost 3 bases to trimming and J lost 4 bases; unmatched junction nucleotides: 2. The CDR3 has 15 amino acids. Germline lookup yields CDR1 SEHNR and CDR2 FQNEAQ (reference sequence). CDR3 region: CASSFRTSGADTQYF. For the CDR3, the DNA is TGTGCCAGCAGCTTCCGGACTAGCGGGGCAGATACGCAGTATTTT.

The genes are TRBV5-1 and TRBJ2-5; 11 positions agree with TRBD2. The CDR3 sequence is 16 residues long. Germline values: CDR1 SGHRS, CDR2 YFSETQ. V lost 4 bases to trimming and J lost 3 bases; unmatched junction nucleotides: 8. The CDR3 DNA reads as TGCGCCAGCAGCCTGGGGACTAGCGGAATAAAAGAGACCCAGTACTTC. Protein product: CASSLGTSGIKETQYF.

This rearrangement joins TRBV29-1 to TRBJ2-7; 10 bases line up with TRBD1. The ends lost 4 bases at V and 2 bases at J; junction bases unmatched: 2. The CDR3 totals 13 residues. CDR1 is SQVTM and CDR2 is ANQGSEA in the germline V gene. The CDR3 spells CSVAGTGAYEQYF. For the CDR3, the DNA is TGCAGCGTTGCAGGGACAGGGGCCTACGAGCAGTACTTC.

V and J are TRBV16 and TRBJ2-1, with D possibly being TRBD1 (6 bases). V was trimmed by 6 bases and J by 1 base, leaving 10 bases between them. The CDR3 is 14 amino acids. Per germline, CDR1 KGHSY and CDR2 FQNENV. CDR3 sequence reads: CASREGGSYNEQFF. CDR3 nucleotides: TGTGCCAGCAGAGAAGGGGGTTCCTACAATGAGCAGTTCTTC.

V is TRBV4-2 and J is TRBJ1-4, with D unclear. This CDR3 region has 15 residues. Trimming took 0 bases from V and 4 from J, leaving 9 bases between them. The germline gives CDR1 LGHNA, CDR2 YNFKEQ. CDR3 residues: CASSQESDLNEKLFF. The CDR3 DNA is TGTGCCAGCAGCCAAGAGTCCGACCTTAATGAAAAACTGTTTTTT.

This chain connects TRBV6-6 to TRBJ2-5, with D perhaps matching TRBD2 (6 bases). V dropped 5 bases and J dropped 0 bases, with 13 bases sitting between them. The CDR3 loop spans 15 amino acids. Germline V CDR1 and CDR2: MNHNY, SVGAGI (reference sequence). The chain's CDR3 is CASSHAGRNQETQYF. In nucleotides, the CDR3 is TGTGCCAGCAGTCACGCGGGACGGAACCAAGAGACCCAGTACTTC.

As regards this clonotype: The junction differs from germline at one of its ends, possibly a read error. This chain links TRBV28 with TRBJ2-3; TRBD2 matches 8 bases. The germline gives CDR1 MDHEN, CDR2 SYDVKM. The CDR3 spans 16 residues. The CDR3 DNA reads TGTGCCAGCAGTATTCTACTAGCGGAGCTTACAGATGCGCAGTATTTT. The encoded protein is CASSILLAELTDAQYF.

The chain recombines TRBV10-3 with TRBJ2-7; TRBD1 matches 9 bases. The CDR3 extends over 17 amino acids. J was trimmed by 7 bases and V by 3 bases; bases with no gene match: 16. Germline loops: CDR1 ENHRY, CDR2 SYGVKD. CDR3 residues: CAISERTTGTGLREQYF. The CDR3 DNA reads as TGTGCCATCAGTGAACGGACCACCGGGACAGGGCTTAGGGAGCAGTACTTC.

The V call is TRBV21-1, the J call TRBJ2-1. TRBV21-1 is tagged as a pseudogene. The CDR3 extends over 13 amino acids. The chain's CDR3 is CASSKNANNEQFF. The DNA of the CDR3 is TGTGCCAGCAGCAAGAACGCCAACAATGAGCAGTTCTTC.

In this sample, this clonotype turned up many times. The genes are TRBV7-8 and TRBJ2-3; TRBD2 might be the D (5 bases). The germline V gene has CDR1 SGHVS and CDR2 FQNEAQ. Trimming removed 7 bases at V and 8 bases at J, with 10 bases between. This CDR3 has 11 amino acids. DNA of the CDR3: TGTGCCAGCAACCTCGAGGGTACGCAGTATTTT. It translates to CASNLEGTQYF.

The table lists this clonotype with a few counts. V usage is TRBV6-2 or TRBV6-3 and J usage is TRBJ2-7; no reliable D call. This CDR3 spans 15 amino acids. V was cut by 4 bases and J by 2 bases, with 15 bases left in between. Germline CDR1 MNHEY, CDR2 SVGEGT. CDR3 in DNA: TGTGCCAGCAGTTTGAAGTTAAGTTTAGCCTACGAGCAGTACTTC. It encodes CASSLKLSLAYEQYF.

The chain has TRBV20-1 and TRBJ1-1; TRBD1 might be the D (6 bases). The CDR3 has 14 residues. CDR1 and CDR2 (germline): DFQATT, SNEGSKA (reference sequence). V was trimmed by 0 bases and J by 7 bases, leaving 15 bases between them. The DNA of the CDR3 is TGCAGTGCTAGAGACTGGACAGTTGGGGGTGAAGCTTTCTTT. Translating it yields CSARDWTVGGEAFF.